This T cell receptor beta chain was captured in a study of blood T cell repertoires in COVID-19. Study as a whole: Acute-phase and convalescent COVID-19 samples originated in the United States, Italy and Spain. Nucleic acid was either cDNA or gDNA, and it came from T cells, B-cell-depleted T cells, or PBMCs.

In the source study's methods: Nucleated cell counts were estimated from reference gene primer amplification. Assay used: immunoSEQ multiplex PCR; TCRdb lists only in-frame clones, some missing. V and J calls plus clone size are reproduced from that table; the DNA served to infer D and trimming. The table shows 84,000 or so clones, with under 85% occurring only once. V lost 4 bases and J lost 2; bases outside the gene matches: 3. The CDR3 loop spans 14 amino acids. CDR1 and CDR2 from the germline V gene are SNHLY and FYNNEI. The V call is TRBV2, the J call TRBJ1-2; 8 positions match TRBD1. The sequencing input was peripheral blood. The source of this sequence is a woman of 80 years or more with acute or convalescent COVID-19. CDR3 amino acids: CASSADRANYGYTF. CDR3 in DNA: TGTGCCAGCAGTGCGGACAGGGCGAACTATGGCTACACCTTC.